This T cell receptor (beta chain) stems from a study of T cells in tumors after PD-1 blockade. Germline V gene lookup returns CDR1 MDHEN and CDR2 SYDVKM. J was trimmed by 0 bases and V by 5 bases; bases with no gene match: 11. This CDR3 has 17 residues. The data were produced by immunoSEQ multiplex PCR, yet TCRdb's version contains in-frame clones alone and is incomplete. The repertoire holds some 4,900 clones, with 65% to 70% as singletons. This clone ranks as hyperexpanded. The sequence came from a human donor with cutaneous squamous cell carcinoma. J is TRBJ1-1 and V is TRBV28; 8 positions agree with TRBD1. The sample in question was tumor tissue, obtained before anti-PD-1 treatment. CDR3 nucleotide sequence: TGTGCCAGCAGTCCACAGGGGGGGATTCGAATGAACACTGAAGCTTTCTTT. Its translation: CASSPQGGIRMNTEAFF.